Below are 23 T cell receptor beta chains sequenced from a single sample in a study of cytomegalovirus exposure and HLA in healthy donors. PCR was performed using 60 Vbeta and 13 Jbeta primers. The repertoire was sequenced with immunoSEQ multiplex PCR; TCRdb's copy has only in-frame clones and lacks some. The table has some 120,000 clones, 79% seen once; the top ten hold 1.5% to 2%. Sequenced sample: PBMCs. These receptors came from a man between 18 and 35 years old in good health and CMV-seronegative.

In regard to this clone: Other DNA sequences of this sample code for an identical CDR3. The J gene is TRBJ2-7, the V gene TRBV11-2; D gene ambiguous. The CDR3 is 13 amino acids. Germline-derived CDR1 and CDR2 are SGHAT and FQNNGV. In DNA form, the CDR3 reads TGCGCCAGCAGCTTAGCAGTAGCCTACGAGCAGTACGTC. Protein: CASSLAVAYEQYV.

The V call is TRBV5-1, the J call TRBJ2-1; 12 bases are a match to TRBD2. CDR1 and CDR2 (germline): SGHRS, YFSETQ. This CDR3 spans 15 amino acids. Trimming cost V 0 bases and J 7 bases; bases outside gene matches: 2. This CDR3 reads CASSLASGRGNEQFF. Written as DNA, the CDR3 is TGCGCCAGCAGCTTGGCTAGCGGGAGGGGTAATGAGCAGTTCTTC.

V gene TRBV11-1 combines with J gene TRBJ2-4; D is perhaps TRBD2 (6 bases). Germline assignment: CDR1 SGHAT and CDR2 FQDESV (reference sequence). V dropped 2 bases and J dropped 0 bases, with 17 bases sitting between them. This CDR3 contains 18 residues. CDR3 region: CASSLQAGLYLAKNIQYF. The CDR3 DNA is TGTGCCAGCAGCTTACAAGCGGGCCTATACTTAGCCAAAAACATTCAGTACTTC.

This clone is a singleton in its sample. The chain is built from TRBV19 and TRBJ1-1; 12 bases map to TRBD1. The CDR3 loop spans 16 amino acids. J lost 4 bases, V lost 3 bases, and 6 bases had no gene match. Germline CDR1 reads LNHDA; CDR2 reads SQIVND (reference sequence). CDR3 sequence reads: CASSIGDRGLGTEAFF. The CDR3 nucleotides read TGTGCCAGTAGTATCGGGGACAGGGGGCTAGGCACTGAAGCTTTCTTT.

The chain combines TRBV7-2 with TRBJ1-2; no reliable D call. V gave up 1 base and J gave up 6 bases, with 21 bases separating them. This CDR3 is 17 amino acids long. CDR1 SGHTA and CDR2 FQGNSA come from the germline V gene. The CDR3 region has the DNA TGTGCCAGCAGCTTAGGAAGGCCCCAAGCAGGTGGGCATGGCTACACCTTC. It is translated as CASSLGRPQAGGHGYTF. Looking up the rest from reference TRBV7-2 and TRBJ1-2 gives the full variable domain: GAGVSQSPSNKVTEKGKDVELRCDPISGHTALYWYRQSLGQGLEFLIYFQGNSAPDKSGLPSDRFSAERTGGSVSTLTIQRTQQEDSAVYLCASSLGRPQAGGHGYTFGSGTRLTVV.

The chain recombines TRBV2 with TRBJ2-1; TRBD2 might be the D (6 bases). The CDR3 covers 17 residues. V was clipped by 4 bases and J by 2 bases, with 18 bases between them. The germline V gene encodes CDR1 SNHLY and CDR2 FYNNEI. CDR3 nucleotide sequence: TGTGCCAGCAGTGGGGTACGCGGAGGGAGCGCCTACAATGAGCAGTTCTTC. Protein sequence: CASSGVRGGSAYNEQFF.

This clone was counted between two and nine times. The chain has TRBV5-6 and TRBJ1-3; D not resolved. Germline CDR1 reads SGHDT; CDR2 reads YYEEEE. The CDR3 is 16 amino acids. The germline V and J ends were trimmed by 0 bases and 0 bases, with 10 bases remaining between them. This CDR3 reads CASSLGYSYSGNTIYF. CDR3 nucleotide sequence: TGTGCCAGCAGCTTGGGATACAGCTACTCTGGAAACACCATATATTTT. Based on the CDR3 plus reference TRBV5-6 and TRBJ1-3, the full variable domain is DAGVTQSPTHLIKTRGQQVTLRCSPKSGHDTVSWYQQALGQGPQFIFQYYEEEERQRGNFPDRFSGHQFPNYSSELNVNALLLGDSALYLCASSLGYSYSGNTIYFGEGSWLTVV.

The gene calls are TRBV9 and TRBJ2-7, with 11 bases lining up with TRBD2. The CDR3 is made up of 16 amino acids. Germline values: CDR1 SGDLS, CDR2 YYNGEE. Unmatched junction bases numbered 7, after V lost 0 bases and J lost 5 bases. The CDR3 DNA sequence: TGTGCCAGCAGCGTAGTACCTAGCGGGAGGTCGGACGAGCAGTACTTC. Translated, it gives CASSVVPSGRSDEQYF.

The rearrangement uses TRBV18 and TRBJ1-1, with D possibly being TRBD1 (5 bases). The ends were cut back, 0 bases at V and 0 bases at J, with 11 bases in the middle. This CDR3 has 16 amino acids. In germline, CDR1 is KGHSH, CDR2 LQKENI. The CDR3 here is CASSPPNGHLNTEAFF. The CDR3 DNA reads TGTGCCAGCTCACCACCGAATGGACATCTGAACACTGAAGCTTTCTTT.

The chain carries TRBV2 and TRBJ2-7; 13 bases match TRBD2. This CDR3 region has 18 residues. Germline values: CDR1 SNHLY, CDR2 FYNNEI. J gave up 1 base and V 0 bases, and 6 bases lay outside the gene matches. Here the CDR3 reads CASSEAPTSGRLSYEQYV. The CDR3 DNA reads TGTGCCAGCAGTGAAGCTCCGACTAGCGGGAGGTTGTCCTACGAGCAGTACGTC.

The chain is built from TRBV27 and TRBJ1-2; perhaps TRBD1 as D (5 bases). The germline V gene encodes CDR1 MNHEY and CDR2 SMNVEV (reference sequence). The CDR3 contains 15 residues. Between the trimmed V and J ends, which lost 3 bases and 8 bases, there was a span of 19 bases. The CDR3 spells CASSLSARDPRGYTF. The CDR3 DNA follows: TGTGCCAGCAGTTTGTCGGCGCGGGACCCTCGAGGCTACACCTTC.

The rearrangement joins TRBV5-1 to TRBJ1-4; TRBD1 matches 10 bases. The V segment lost 6 bases and the J segment 8 bases; nucleotides outside the gene matches: 10. This CDR3 region has 15 residues. The germline V gene encodes CDR1 SGHRS and CDR2 YFSETQ. CDR3 loop: CASTPGGQGLEKLFF. The DNA for the CDR3 is TGCGCCAGCACACCCGGGGGACAGGGGCTAGAAAAACTGTTTTTT.

V and J are TRBV5-4 and TRBJ2-3; 7 nucleotides agree with TRBD2. The CDR3 runs 15 residues. The germline gives CDR1 SGHNT, CDR2 YYREEE (reference sequence). The V and J ends lost 2 bases and 6 bases, in that order; junction bases with no gene match: 9. As DNA, the CDR3 is TGTGCCAGCAGCTTTCCGGGTAGCGGGTCGGATACGCAGTATTTT. Translation gives CASSFPGSGSDTQYF.

This sequence joins TRBV6-1 and TRBJ2-1, with 10 bases lining up with TRBD2. CDR1 is MNHNS and CDR2 is SASEGT in the germline V gene. CDR3 length: 14 amino acids. With 8 bases clipped from V and 9 bases from J, the junction kept 10 bases outside the gene matches. In DNA form, the CDR3 reads TGTGCCAGCCTTGAGTTAGCGGGAGGAAGTGAGCAGTTCTTC. It yields the protein CASLELAGGSEQFF.

This chain uses TRBV5-4 with TRBJ2-7, with 7 bases lining up with TRBD2. The V and J ends lost 0 bases and 9 bases, in that order; junction bases with no gene match: 15. Germline V gives CDR1 SGHNT, CDR2 YYREEE (reference sequence). This CDR3 has 16 residues. The CDR3 nucleotides are TGTGCCAGCAGCTTGGCCTTGGCGGGAGTAAGGGGAGGGCAGTACTTC. Encoded protein: CASSLALAGVRGGQYF.

The V gene is TRBV5-1, the J gene TRBJ2-1; 9 bases are shared with TRBD2. Germline CDR1 is SGHRS and CDR2 is YFSETQ. The CDR3 runs to 15 residues. The V gene end was trimmed by 4 bases and the J gene end by 3 bases; junction bases not matched to a gene: 5. CDR3 protein: CASSDGLAIYNEQFF. As DNA, the CDR3 is TGCGCCAGCAGCGACGGACTAGCGATCTACAATGAGCAGTTCTTC.

The V gene is TRBV6-5, the J gene TRBJ1-1; 7 bases agree with TRBD1. The CDR3 covers 15 residues. With V trimmed by 8 bases and J by 0 bases, 9 bases remained unmatched. The germline V gene encodes CDR1 MNHEY and CDR2 SVGAGI. The CDR3 sequence: CASLNRGTLNTEAFF. The CDR3 DNA sequence: TGTGCCAGCCTAAACAGGGGTACTCTGAACACTGAAGCTTTCTTT.

The DNA for the CDR3 is TGCGCCAGCAGCCAAGAGCTACGGCAGGTAGAAGACTACGAGCAGTACTTC. This sequence encodes CASSQELRQVEDYEQYF. V and J are TRBV4-1 and TRBJ2-5; D remains ambiguous. With the DNA end fitting TRBJ2-7 better, the J assignment may be wrong. Germline values: CDR1 MGHRA, CDR2 YSYEKL. This CDR3 has 17 residues.

The chain links TRBV2 to TRBJ1-1, with D unresolved. The CDR3 runs to 14 residues. Looked up from germline, CDR1 is SNHLY and CDR2 is FYNNEI. V was clipped by 2 bases and J by 5 bases, with 12 bases between them. The CDR3 here is CASSEYGPGTEAFF. As DNA, the CDR3 is TGTGCCAGCAGTGAATATGGGCCGGGAACTGAAGCTTTCTTT.

This chain's CDR3 is CASSIGRTNYGYTF. The CDR3 DNA follows: TGTGCCAGTAGTATCGGGAGGACTAACTATGGCTACACCTTC. The chain joins TRBV19 to TRBJ1-2; D gene unclear. Between the trimmed V and J ends, which lost 3 bases and 0 bases, there was a span of 8 bases. Looked up from germline, CDR1 is LNHDA and CDR2 is SQIVND (reference sequence). CDR3 size: 14 residues.

The chain couples TRBV6-1 to TRBJ2-5, with TRBD2 matching over 12 bases. The tail of the sequence fits TRBJ2-7 better, so the J call may be wrong. Germline V CDR1 and CDR2: MNHNS, SASEGT. The CDR3 sequence is 15 residues long. Written as DNA, the CDR3 is TGTGCCAGCATGGAGACTAGCGGGAGCTCCTACGAGCAGTACTTC. This codes for CASMETSGSSYEQYF.

A few counts support this clone. The rearrangement links TRBV4-2 to TRBJ2-7; D remains ambiguous. CDR1 LGHNA and CDR2 YNFKEQ come from the germline V gene. V was shortened by 0 bases and J by 3 bases, with 6 bases between the two germline ends. This CDR3 is built from 13 residues. The CDR3 sequence is CASSQDVLYEQYF. CDR3 nucleotide sequence: TGTGCCAGCAGCCAAGATGTCCTCTACGAGCAGTACTTC.

V and J are TRBV27 and TRBJ2-1; TRBD2 matches 7 bases. Germline trimming cut 5 bases from V and 8 bases from J; bases unmatched to any gene: 15. The CDR3 totals 16 residues. CDR1 and CDR2 from the germline V gene are MNHEY and SMNVEV (reference sequence). CDR3 sequence: CASSLGPGLTWDEQFF. DNA for the CDR3: TGTGCCAGCAGTCTGGGTCCGGGACTAACCTGGGATGAGCAGTTCTTC.